This T cell receptor (beta chain) stems from a study of Tregs in tolerant kidney transplant recipients. Study details: Sorting of CD4+CD25+CD127- cells followed roughly three-day belatacept mixed lymphocyte reactions, sometimes with roughly five-day graft donor restimulation. Antibodies separated recipient from donor cells. The study, taken as a whole, reports: Few patients were studied, so findings need validation in larger groups.

Germline CDR1 reads ENHRY; CDR2 reads SYGVKD. Trimming took 0 bases from V and 3 from J, leaving 10 bases between them. The CDR3 totals 15 residues. This clone was counted between two and nine times. What it binds is not known. Libraries were prepared by immunoSEQ multiplex PCR; TCRdb keeps only in-frame clonotypes and omits some of them. The sample has more than 25,000 clones, under 90% seen once. The sequencing sample was made of Tregs from blood cultured with allogeneic cells. The receptor's source is a human donor in good health. This chain joins TRBV10-3 and TRBJ2-3, with D maybe TRBD2 (5 bases). CDR3 DNA sequence: TGTGCCATCAGTGAGTCGAGGGAGCGTACAGATACGCAGTATTTT. Translation gives CAISESRERTDTQYF.